Sequencing of this TCR beta chain was carried out in a study of blood T cell repertoires in COVID-19. Study overall: Material from acute and convalescent COVID-19 was sourced from the United States, Italy and Spain.

Original processing methods: Amplification with reference gene primers provided the estimates of nucleated cell counts. Sequenced by immunoSEQ multiplex PCR; TCRdb stores in-frame clones only, minus some. V, J and clone size derive from that table, while D and trimming were established from the DNA sequence. The data show nearly 110,000 clones, about two thirds seen once. The germline V gene encodes CDR1 SGHDT and CDR2 YYEEEE. V lost 0 bases and J lost 9, with 19 bases in between. The CDR3 is 16 amino acids. In its sample, this clone was seen once. Material: peripheral blood. The origin of this receptor is a human donor with acute or convalescent COVID-19. The donor label of this sample is uncertain. The J gene is TRBJ2-1, the V gene TRBV5-6, with D perhaps matching TRBD2 (5 bases). DNA for the CDR3: TGTGCCAGCAGCTTGGGAGGGCCAAGGCGTGTAGGTGAGCAGTTCTTC. Its protein is CASSLGGPRRVGEQFF.